This T cell receptor beta chain originates from a study of blood T cell repertoires in COVID-19. Clones were sequenced by immunoSEQ multiplex PCR, and TCRdb holds only the in-frame ones, with some missing. The data contain more than 150,000 clones, 70% to 85% of them singletons. The germline gives CDR1 SQVTM, CDR2 ANQGSEA. The junction had 3 bases not matched to a gene; V was cut back by 7 bases and J by 3 bases. The CDR3 contains 13 residues. This receptor was taken from a woman aged 30 to 39 with acute or convalescent COVID-19. The rearrangement uses TRBV29-1 and TRBJ2-1; the match to TRBD1 covers 10 bases. Specimen: peripheral blood. The CDR3 DNA reads TGCAGCGCAGACAGGGGGCACTACAATGAGCAGTTCTTC. It yields the protein CSADRGHYNEQFF.